These 18 T cell receptor beta chains originate from one sample sequenced in a study of response to subunit inactivated influenza vaccine. Each CDR3 protein is one row after TCRdb ran MiXCR on the RT-PCR reads. The sample has 300,000 to 350,000 distinct CDR3 sequences; roughly 22% are singletons. Source: PBMCs from blood, taken about 20 months after vaccination. The receptor set was obtained from a man between 50 and 69 years old who received an inactivated influenza vaccine.

In this sample, this clonotype turned up a few times. The rearrangement joins TRBV6-6 to TRBJ1-5, with D maybe TRBD1 (5 bases). V gave up 8 bases and J gave up 1 base, with 9 bases separating them. The CDR3 sequence is 13 residues long. Germline assignment: CDR1 MNHNY and CDR2 SVGAGI (reference sequence). CDR3 sequence (DNA): TGTGCCAGCTCGGGACCCAGCAATCAGCCCCAGCATTTT. Amino acid sequence: CASSGPSNQPQHF.

This clonotype was observed a few times. V is TRBV4-3 and J is TRBJ1-1, with D possibly being TRBD1 (6 bases). Germline loops: CDR1 LGHNA, CDR2 YSLEER. This CDR3 is 16 amino acids long. Trimming removed 0 bases from V and 8 bases from J, with 19 bases in between. Here the CDR3 DNA reads TGCGCCAGCAGCCAAGATAGGGGGATACATTCGTGGGAAGCTTTCTTT. Amino acids: CASSQDRGIHSWEAFF.

This clonotype came up a few times. J is TRBJ1-6 and V is TRBV9; TRBD1 aligns across 9 bases. The J segment lost 6 bases and the V segment lost 4 bases, leaving 8 bases of the junction unmatched. CDR3 length: 16 amino acids. From germline, CDR1 is SGDLS and CDR2 YYNGEE. The CDR3 region has the DNA TGTGCCAGCAGCCCCGGACAGGGGCCGTCTAATTCACCCCTCCACTTT. Its protein product is CASSPGQGPSNSPLHF.

The DNA of the CDR3 is TGTGCCAGCAGCTTTTTATTCTACGAGCAGTACTTC. Amino acid sequence: CASSFLFYEQYF. The gene calls are TRBV7-8 and TRBJ2-7; no clear D. Germline V gene lookup returns CDR1 SGHVS and CDR2 FQNEAQ. This CDR3 is built from 12 residues. V was shortened by 3 bases and J by 3 bases, with 6 bases between the two germline ends.

The chain couples TRBV12-3 or TRBV12-4 to TRBJ1-1; 7 nucleotides align to TRBD1. This CDR3 has 14 residues. V was pared by 6 bases and J by 4 bases, with 8 bases of the junction left unmatched. DNA for the CDR3: TGTGCCAGCAGACAGACAGGGTTAGGCACTGAAGCTTTCTTT. Amino acid sequence: CASRQTGLGTEAFF.

This clonotype was counted ten times or more. V and J are TRBV7-9 and TRBJ2-1; TRBD2 agrees at 8 bases. The CDR3 runs to 16 residues. V trimming: 1 base; J trimming: 5 bases; junction bases outside the gene matches: 7. CDR1 is SEHNR, CDR2 FQNEAQ, per germline (reference sequence). The CDR3 DNA reads TGTGCCAGCAGCTTAGGTAGCGGGATGGAAAACAATGAGCAGTTCTTC. Encoded protein: CASSLGSGMENNEQFF.

The chain's CDR3 is CAIRDRIFDSPLHF. CDR3 nucleotide sequence: TGTGCCATCAGGGACAGGATTTTCGATTCACCCCTCCACTTT. This chain connects TRBV10-3 to TRBJ1-6, with TRBD1 identical over 7 bases. V lost 6 bases and J lost 8; bases outside the gene matches: 7. From germline, CDR1 is ENHRY and CDR2 SYGVKD. This CDR3 has 14 residues.

This clonotype turned up a few times. The V call is TRBV29-1, the J call TRBJ2-3; possible D gene TRBD1, 6 bases. CDR1 and CDR2 from the germline V gene are SQVTM and ANQGSEA. CDR3 size: 13 residues. V gave up 7 bases and J gave up 2 bases, with 13 bases separating them. CDR3 sequence: CSAQQGATDTQYF. For the CDR3, the DNA is TGCAGCGCACAACAGGGAGCCACAGATACGCAGTATTTT.

The chain joins TRBV6-2 or TRBV6-3 to TRBJ1-1; the D is unclear. The CDR3 spans 12 residues. Trimming took 2 bases from V and 4 from J, leaving 5 bases between them. In germline, CDR1 is MNHEY, CDR2 SVGEGT. As DNA, the CDR3 is TGTGCCAGCAGTTACCCGACCACTGAAGCTTTCTTT. It yields the protein CASSYPTTEAFF.

This clonotype appeared a few times. The chain employs TRBV7-2 and TRBJ1-2, with 7 nucleotides matching TRBD1. The CDR3 contains 16 residues. V was clipped by 1 base and J by 5 bases; unmatched bases: 10. Germline CDR1 is SGHTA and CDR2 is FQGNSA. CDR3 nucleotides: TGTGCCAGCAGCTTAGAGTGGGACAGCCTTGGGTATGGCTACACCTTC. Encoded protein: CASSLEWDSLGYGYTF.

This chain joins TRBV14 and TRBJ2-1; 10 bases fit TRBD2. The V and J ends lost 1 base and 6 bases, in that order; junction bases with no gene match: 6. Germline V CDR1 and CDR2: SGHDN, FVKESK. There are 16 residues in the CDR3. CDR3 residues: CASSQASGRSGNEQFF. The CDR3 DNA sequence: TGTGCCAGCAGCCAAGCTAGCGGGAGATCCGGCAATGAGCAGTTCTTC.

This clonotype was observed a few times. The gene calls are TRBV29-1 and TRBJ1-5, with TRBD1 matching 8 bases. V lost 6 bases to trimming and J lost 4 bases; unmatched junction nucleotides: 11. The CDR3 consists of 15 residues. From germline, CDR1 is SQVTM and CDR2 ANQGSEA. The CDR3 loop reads CSVVLAQGGNQPQHF. Here the CDR3 DNA reads TGCAGCGTCGTCCTCGCACAGGGGGGGAATCAGCCCCAGCATTTT.

This clonotype was observed many times. The CDR3 loop reads CASSLGTGVQPQHF. In nucleotides, the CDR3 is TGTGCCAGCAGTTTAGGGACAGGGGTTCAGCCCCAGCATTTT. V usage is TRBV12-3 or TRBV12-4 and J usage is TRBJ1-5, with TRBD1 identical over 9 bases. There are 14 residues in the CDR3. The V segment lost 1 base and the J segment 6 bases; nucleotides outside the gene matches: 1.

This rearrangement joins TRBV11-1 to TRBJ2-6, with D possibly matching TRBD1 (6 bases). CDR1 and CDR2 (germline): SGHAT, FQDESV (reference sequence). Between the trimmed V and J ends, which lost 1 base and 10 bases, there was a span of 11 bases. The CDR3 totals 14 residues. The CDR3 is CASSLDSTGNVLTF. CDR3 nucleotide sequence: TGTGCCAGCAGCTTAGACTCAACAGGGAACGTCCTGACTTTC.

The CDR3 spells CASSQEGLGAAEQYF. CDR3 coding DNA: TGTGCCAGCAGCCAAGAAGGGTTGGGAGCGGCCGAGCAGTACTTC. The V gene is TRBV4-2, the J gene TRBJ2-7; perhaps TRBD2 as D (5 bases). Germline V CDR1 and CDR2: LGHNA, YNFKEQ. V was pared by 0 bases and J by 6 bases, with 15 bases between. The CDR3 runs 15 residues.

This clonotype was seen a handful of times. The V and J genes are TRBV4-1 and TRBJ1-5, with unresolved D. The germline V and J ends were trimmed by 1 base and 2 bases, with 15 bases remaining between them. Germline V gene data show CDR1 as MGHRA and CDR2 as YSYEKL. This CDR3 has 17 residues. CDR3 protein: CASSQVDLGLGNQPQHF. In DNA, the CDR3 is TGCGCCAGCAGCCAAGTTGATCTCGGTTTGGGCAATCAGCCCCAGCATTTT.

At least ten counts were recorded for this clonotype. This chain connects TRBV3-1 to TRBJ1-6, with 9 bases that match TRBD1. The length of the CDR3 is 15 residues. The germline CDR1 and CDR2 sequences are LGHDT and YNNKEL (reference sequence). V trimming: 1 base; J trimming: 7 bases; junction bases outside the gene matches: 2. CDR3 loop: CASSQGQGGNSPLHF. The CDR3 nucleotides read TGTGCCAGCAGCCAAGGACAGGGGGGAAATTCACCCCTCCACTTT.

This clonotype was counted only a few times. This rearrangement joins TRBV4-2 to TRBJ2-1; D is ambiguous. Deletions cut 6 bases from V and 1 base from J, with 13 bases between. The length of the CDR3 is 15 residues. Looked up from germline, CDR1 is LGHNA and CDR2 is YNFKEQ. The CDR3 region has the DNA TGTGCCAGCAGACCCGGAGACCTTTCCTACAATGAGCAGTTCTTC. It is translated as CASRPGDLSYNEQFF.